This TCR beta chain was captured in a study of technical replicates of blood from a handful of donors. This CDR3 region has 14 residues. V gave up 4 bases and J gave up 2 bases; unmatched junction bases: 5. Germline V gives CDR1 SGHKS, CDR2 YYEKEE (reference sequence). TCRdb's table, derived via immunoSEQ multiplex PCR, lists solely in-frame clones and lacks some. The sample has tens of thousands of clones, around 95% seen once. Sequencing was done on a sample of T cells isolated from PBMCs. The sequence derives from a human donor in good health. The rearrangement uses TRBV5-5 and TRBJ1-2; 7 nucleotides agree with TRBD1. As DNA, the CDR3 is TGTGCCAGCAGCGGGGGGACAGTCAACTATGGCTACACCTTC. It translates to CASSGGTVNYGYTF.